Presented here are 9 T cell receptor beta chains from one specimen sequenced in a study of CD8 T cells in Susac syndrome. Reverse transcription of about 0.45 to 1 ug RNA was carried out with random hexamers. MiXCR was run by TCRdb on the immunoSEQ multiplex PCR reads, yielding one entry per CDR3 protein. The profile shows some 18,000 distinct CDR3 sequences, 85% to 95% of them singletons. The sequenced sample was CD8+ T cells from PBMCs. Source of these receptors: a human donor in good health.

The chain uses TRBV6-5 and TRBJ1-2; possible D gene TRBD1, 6 bases. The CDR3 covers 16 residues. Trimming left V 3 bases short and J 4 bases short, with 18 bases between. Germline lookup yields CDR1 MNHEY and CDR2 SVGAGI. In nucleotides, the CDR3 is TGTGCCAGCAGTTATAAAATCGGGGGGCAGGGCTATGGCTACACCTTC. Translating it yields CASSYKIGGQGYGYTF.

This chain connects TRBV19 to TRBJ2-7; D gene unclear. The CDR3 is made up of 15 amino acids. Trimming took 5 bases from V and 3 from J, leaving 17 bases between them. Germline V gene lookup returns CDR1 LNHDA and CDR2 SQIVND (reference sequence). In DNA form, the CDR3 reads TGTGCCAGTAGTCTGAAGTTTAACTTCTACTACGAGCAGTACTTC. Translated, it gives CASSLKFNFYYEQYF. The variable domain in full, completed from reference TRBV19 and TRBJ2-7, reads DGGITQSPKYLFRKEGQNVTLSCEQNLNHDAMYWYRQDPGQGLRLIYYSQIVNDFQKGDIAEGYSVSREKKESFPLTVTSAQKNPTAFYLCASSLKFNFYYEQYFGPGTRLTVT.

The V gene is TRBV24-1, the J gene TRBJ2-3, with D perhaps TRBD1 (5 bases). Germline CDR1 and CDR2: KGHDR and SFDVKD. Trimming shortened V by 3 bases and J by 0 bases, and 9 bases separated the two germline ends. This CDR3 is 15 amino acids long. The chain's CDR3 is CATSDPNRSTDTQYF. In nucleotides, the CDR3 is TGTGCCACCAGTGATCCGAACAGGAGCACAGATACGCAGTATTTT.

V usage is TRBV27 and J usage is TRBJ1-1; D remains ambiguous. V dropped 6 bases and J dropped 0 bases, with 11 bases sitting between them. CDR1 is MNHEY, CDR2 SMNVEV, per germline (reference sequence). The CDR3 has 14 residues. This CDR3 reads CASSPTTMNTEAFF. The CDR3 DNA is TGTGCCAGCAGCCCAACTACGATGAACACTGAAGCTTTCTTT.

This chain joins TRBV23-1 and TRBJ2-2, with 7 nucleotides matching TRBD2. TRBV23-1 is filed as an ORF, its function uncertain. The CDR3 has 14 amino acids. Losses at the gene ends were 8 bases for V and 5 bases for J; bases not matched to a gene: 8. The CDR3 reads CASPLGGGTGELFF. CDR3 sequence (DNA): TGCGCCAGCCCCCTGGGGGGGGGAACCGGGGAGCTGTTTTTT.

V gene TRBV5-6 combines with J gene TRBJ2-7; TRBD1 might be the D (6 bases). Trimming took off 2 bases at V and 3 bases at J, with 15 bases between the two ends. The CDR3 covers 15 residues. In germline, CDR1 is SGHDT, CDR2 YYEEEE. The CDR3 coding sequence is TGTGCCAGCAGCTTTCGCGTGGGGGCCAACTACGAGCAGTACTTC. It yields the protein CASSFRVGANYEQYF. The variable domain in full, completed from reference TRBV5-6 and TRBJ2-7, reads DAGVTQSPTHLIKTRGQQVTLRCSPKSGHDTVSWYQQALGQGPQFIFQYYEEEERQRGNFPDRFSGHQFPNYSSELNVNALLLGDSALYLCASSFRVGANYEQYFGPGTRLTVT.

This clonotype was counted once. The CDR3 nucleotides read TGTGCCAGCTCGCCCAGCCAGGGGACTGAAGCTTTCTTT. As protein: CASSPSQGTEAFF. The V call is TRBV18, the J call TRBJ1-1; tentative D call: TRBD1 (6 bases). The CDR3 totals 13 residues. Germline-derived CDR1 and CDR2 are KGHSH and LQKENI. V was shortened by 6 bases and J by 5 bases, with 13 bases between the two germline ends.

The J gene is TRBJ2-2, the V gene TRBV20-1; D possibly uses TRBD1 or TRBD2 (5 bases each). Germline V CDR1 and CDR2: DFQATT, SNEGSKA (reference sequence). CDR3 length: 14 amino acids. V was shortened by 0 bases and J by 4 bases, with 9 bases between the two germline ends. The CDR3, as DNA: TGCAGTGCTAGAGACTGGGACCTCACCGGGGAGCTGTTTTTT. Its translation is CSARDWDLTGELFF.

The table lists this clonotype with a few counts. The chain is built from TRBV12-3 or TRBV12-4 and TRBJ2-3; no definite D call. The CDR3 is made up of 13 amino acids. V lost 3 bases, J lost 3 bases, and 7 bases lay in between. The chain's CDR3 is CASSLVRTDTQYF. CDR3 DNA sequence: TGTGCCAGCAGTTTGGTTCGGACAGATACGCAGTATTTT.